This T cell receptor beta chain comes out of a study of blood T cell repertoires in COVID-19. Symptom resolution, clearance, or two negative PCRs marked donors in Cohort 3 as recovered. Source study methods: Amplification of reference gene primers was used by the study to estimate nucleated cell counts. This table comes from immunoSEQ multiplex PCR, and its TCRdb copy is limited to in-frame clones, with some not included. V, J and clone size are those of that table, while D and trimming were read from the DNA. The table records fewer than 400,000 clones, over 75% of them present only once. What was sequenced was PBMCs or T cells enriched from blood (not recorded which). The TCR was taken from a man under 40 who had recovered from COVID-19.

CDR3 residues: CASSILGQGYEQYF. CDR3 DNA sequence: TGTGCCAGTAGTATCCTAGGACAGGGGTACGAGCAGTACTTC. J is TRBJ2-7 and V is TRBV19; TRBD1 matches 9 bases. The CDR3 is 14 amino acids. Germline V gene sequence: CDR1 LNHDA, CDR2 SQIVND (reference sequence). V shed 3 bases, J shed 4 bases, and the junction held 4 bases outside the gene matches. Supplemented by reference TRBV19 and TRBJ2-7, the full variable domain reads DGGITQSPKYLFRKEGQNVTLSCEQNLNHDAMYWYRQDPGQGLRLIYYSQIVNDFQKGDIAEGYSVSREKKESFPLTVTSAQKNPTAFYLCASSILGQGYEQYFGPGTRLTVT.